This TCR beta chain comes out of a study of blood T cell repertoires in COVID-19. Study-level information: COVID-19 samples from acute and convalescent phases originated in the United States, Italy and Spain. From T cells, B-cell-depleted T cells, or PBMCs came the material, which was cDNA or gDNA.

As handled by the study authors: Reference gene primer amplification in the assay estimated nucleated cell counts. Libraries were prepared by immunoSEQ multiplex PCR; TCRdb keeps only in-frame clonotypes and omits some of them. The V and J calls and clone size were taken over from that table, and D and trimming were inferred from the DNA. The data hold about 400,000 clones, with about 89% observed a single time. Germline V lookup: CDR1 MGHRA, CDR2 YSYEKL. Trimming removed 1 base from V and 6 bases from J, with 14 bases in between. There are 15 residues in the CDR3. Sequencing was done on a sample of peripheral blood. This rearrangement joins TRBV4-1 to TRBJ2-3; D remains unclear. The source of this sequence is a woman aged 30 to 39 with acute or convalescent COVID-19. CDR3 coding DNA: TGCGCCAGCAGCCAAGGAGACGACGGAGCTGATACGCAGTATTTT. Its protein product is CASSQGDDGADTQYF.